These T cell receptor beta chains were read from a single sample in a study of hypomethylating agent response in myelodysplastic syndrome. Sequencing was performed with immunoSEQ multiplex PCR; in TCRdb, only in-frame clones are kept and a portion is missing. The data show about 4,500 clones, with about 81% seen just once and less than 20% held by the top ten. This material consisted of bone marrow, taken before or after starting hypomethylating agent treatment for myelodysplastic syndrome (not recorded which). The receptors originated from a human donor with myelodysplastic syndrome. Both conserved end residues are part of each CDR3. D genes are given only for firm matches. Not every row has a clone size; where given, it reads once, few, many or a size class.

>TRBJ2-7|TRBD1|TRBV7-9|few
TGTGCCAGCAGCTTAGGAACCGGGACAGGGGGGAGCTACGAGCAGTACTTC
CASSLGTGTGGSYEQYF
>TRBJ1-2|TRBD1|TRBV11-2|.
TGTGCCAGCAGCTTGGCCCCCAGAGGGGACAGGGCTGGCTACACCTTC
CASSLAPRGDRAGYTF
>TRBJ2-7|.|TRBV9|.
TGTGCCAGCAGCGTAGGTAGAGCAGAGGCCTACGAGCAGTACTTC
CASSVGRAEAYEQYF
>TRBJ2-3|TRBD2|TRBV9|.
TGTGCCAGCAGCGTAGGACTAGCGGGGGGCCTCACAGATACGCAGTATTTT
CASSVGLAGGLTDTQYF
>TRBJ1-4|TRBD1|TRBV7-2|.
TGTGCCAGCAGCTTAGGGGGACAGACCTATGAAAAACTGTTTTTT
CASSLGGQTYEKLFF
>TRBJ2-4|.|TRBV6-1|.
TGTGCCAGCAGTGAAGCGCTTACAGCTCTAGCCAAAAACATTCAGTACTTC
CASSEALTALAKNIQYF
>TRBJ1-1|.|TRBV5-1|.
TGCGCCAGCAGCGCCGGAAGAAATACAGGGACCACTGAAGCTTTCTTT
CASSAGRNTGTTEAFF
>TRBJ2-7|.|TRBV10-2|once
TGCGCCAGCAGAGGACTGCCGGATGTAGAGCAGTACTTC
CASRGLPDVEQYF
>TRBJ1-1|.|TRBV7-2|.
TGTGCCAGCAGCTTGAGGTGGGGCGACACTGAAGCTTTCTTT
CASSLRWGDTEAFF
>TRBJ1-2|.|TRBV9|once
TGTGCCAGCAGCCCGGACACTCCCAACTATGGCTACACCTTC
CASSPDTPNYGYTF
>TRBJ2-1|.|TRBV9|.
TGTGCCAGCAGCGTAGGTGGGGGGAACTCCTACAATGAGCAGTTCTTC
CASSVGGGNSYNEQFF
>TRBJ2-5|.|TRBV27|.
TGTGCCAGCAGTTTTCTAGAGACCCAGTACTTC
CASSFLETQYF
>TRBJ2-3|.|TRBV4-1|.
TGCGCCAGCAGCCACTCACCCAAGGCATATGGAGATACGCAGTATTTT
CASSHSPKAYGDTQYF
>TRBJ2-6|.|TRBV18|.
TGTGCCAGCTCAGCCCTCCTAGTGTCCGGGGCCAACGTCCTGACTTTC
CASSALLVSGANVLTF
>TRBJ2-2|.|TRBV4-1|few
TGCGCCAGCAGCCATACCCACCAGAACGGGGAGCTGTTTTTT
CASSHTHQNGELFF
>TRBJ1-5|.|TRBV4-1|.
TGCGCCAGCAGCCCCGTTGGAGGGGCGTCTATAAGCAATCAGCCCCAGCATTTT
CASSPVGGASISNQPQHF
>TRBJ1-4|.|TRBV5-1|.
TGCGCCAGCAGCCTCGGACTTACAGCAACTAATGAAAAACTGTTTTTT
CASSLGLTATNEKLFF
>TRBJ2-6|.|TRBV10-3|.
TGTGCCATCAGCAAGGAATCTGGGGCCAACGTCCTGACTTTC
CAISKESGANVLTF
>TRBJ2-6|.|TRBV9|.
TGTGCCAGCAGCCCATGGGACGGGGCCAACGTCCTGACTTTC
CASSPWDGANVLTF
>TRBJ2-5|TRBD1|TRBV5-6|once
TGTGCCAGCAGCTTGGCCCCGGCAGGGGGCAGGGAGACCCAGTACTTC
CASSLAPAGGRETQYF
>TRBJ1-5|.|TRBV2|.
TGTGCCAGCAGTGAAGGTCCCCTTTGGCGGAGCAATCAGCCCCAGCATTTT
CASSEGPLWRSNQPQHF
>TRBJ1-5|TRBD1|TRBV4-1|.
TGCGCCAGCAGCCTTGACAGGGGGCCCAATCGGCCCCAGCATTTT
CASSLDRGPNRPQHF
>TRBJ2-5|TRBD2|TRBV4-1|.
TGCGCCAGCAGCCAAGATAGGACTAGCGGGGGGGCTATGGTCCAGTACTTC
CASSQDRTSGGAMVQYF
>TRBJ1-5|.|TRBV21-1|.
TGTGCCAGCACCTTAGGAGGGTTTTTTTGGAATCAGCCCCAGCATTTT
CASTLGGFFWNQPQHF
>TRBJ2-2|.|TRBV6-5|.
TGTGCCAGCAGTTATTCGGGGAACACCGGGGAGCTGTTTTTT
CASSYSGNTGELFF
>TRBJ2-2|.|TRBV19|once
TGTGCCAGTAGTATCTACGGGGTCAACACCGGGGAGCTGTTTTTT
CASSIYGVNTGELFF
>TRBJ1-3|TRBD1|TRBV6-5|.
TGTGCCAGCACCCCGACAGGGGCTGGAAACACCATATATTTT
CASTPTGAGNTIYF
>TRBJ1-6|.|TRBV28|.
TGTGCCAGCAGTTTAACAGCTGTGAGACCCCTCCACTTT
CASSLTAVRPLHF
>TRBJ1-5|TRBD1|TRBV19|once
TGTGCCAGTAGTAGACCGGGACAGGGATATAGCAATCAGCCCCAGCATTTT
CASSRPGQGYSNQPQHF
>TRBJ1-2|.|TRBV13|.
TGTGCCAGCAGCTCCCGAGGTCAACCTAATTCATATGGCTACACCTTC
CASSSRGQPNSYGYTF
>TRBJ2-7|TRBD2|TRBV15|.
TGTGCCACCAGCAGAACTAGCGGGGCCAACTACGAGCAGTACTTC
CATSRTSGANYEQYF
>TRBJ1-3|.|TRBV30|.
TGTGCCTGGAGTTTGACTGTTGGAAACACCATATATTTT
CAWSLTVGNTIYF
>TRBJ1-2|.|TRBV4-1|few
TGCGCCAGCAGCCTTATCTTCGGAGGGGGAGGCTATGGCTACACCTTC
CASSLIFGGGGYGYTF
>TRBJ1-2|.|TRBV6-1|.
TGTGCCAGCAGGGTGGGGGCGCAAGGCTACACCTTC
CASRVGAQGYTF
>TRBJ2-1|.|TRBV5-5|once
TGTGCCAGCAGCTGGGAGGCCAGAGACAATGAGCAGTTCTTC
CASSWEARDNEQFF
>TRBJ1-1|.|TRBV7-9|.
TGTGCCAGCAGCTGGGACACTAACACTGAAGCTTTCTTT
CASSWDTNTEAFF
>TRBJ1-2|TRBD1|TRBV14|few
TGTGCCAGCAGCTCCGGACAGGGAAAGTATGGCTACACCTTC
CASSSGQGKYGYTF
>TRBJ2-7|TRBD1|TRBV7-2|.
TGTGCCAGCAGCTATTCACCGGGACAGGGCTACGAGCAGTACTTC
CASSYSPGQGYEQYF
>TRBJ1-1|TRBD1|TRBV7-2|.
TGTGCCAGCAGCTTGGGCCCGGACAGGGGAGCTTTCTTT
CASSLGPDRGAFF
>TRBJ1-2|.|TRBV20-1|few
TGCAGTGCCATTGGAACCTATGGCTACACCTTC
CSAIGTYGYTF
>TRBJ2-7|TRBD1|TRBV18|few
TGTGCCAGCTCACCTCCCGCGGGACAGGGATACGAGCAGTACTTC
CASSPPAGQGYEQYF
>TRBJ2-1|TRBD2|TRBV5-1|.
TGCGCCAGCAGCTTGTTGGCGGGGGGGGTAACATTAGAGCAGTTCTTC
CASSLLAGGVTLEQFF
>TRBJ1-1|.|TRBV6-1|.
TGTGCCAGCAGTGAAGCACCGGGGCGGAACACTGAAGCTTTCTTT
CASSEAPGRNTEAFF
>TRBJ2-2|.|TRBV29-1|.
TGCAGCGGATGGGGGGCTGCCGGGGAGCTGTTTTTT
CSGWGAAGELFF